A selection of T cell receptor beta chains follows, all from one sample in a study of monozygotic twins with inflammatory bowel disease. TCRdb re-called the 5' RACE reads; one entry per CDR3 protein, DNA not given. The table for this sample gives about 160,000 distinct CDR3 sequences. The sample consisted of blood. The origin of the receptors is a human donor with ulcerative colitis or Crohn's disease, or a healthy co-twin of an affected twin (not recorded which). Both conserved end residues are part of each CDR3.

v_gene,j_gene,CDR3aa
TRBV28,TRBJ1-4,CAINNRGVNEKLFF
TRBV2,TRBJ2-5,CASSEANRGGETQYF
TRBV9,TRBJ2-1,CASSSRPEVAGKSYNEQFF
TRBV29-1,TRBJ2-7,CSVTRTSADEQYF
TRBV7-2,TRBJ2-7,CASSPEGLPNYEQYF
TRBV7-2,TRBJ1-4,CASSLQGQNDEKLFF
TRBV5-1,TRBJ2-1,CASSPFSGRYNEQFF
TRBV18,TRBJ2-7,CASSPGDEQYF
TRBV28,TRBJ1-5,CASSLLLSGNQPQHF
TRBV12-3/TRBV12-4,TRBJ2-7,CASRLLADSYEQYF
TRBV7-2,TRBJ1-2,CASSLGVTGSYGYTF
TRBV7-9,TRBJ1-3,CASSLEPGNGNTIYF
TRBV24-1,TRBJ2-4,CATMRAKNIQYF
TRBV6-1,TRBJ2-5,CASSPFFSGTGKETQYF
TRBV20-1,TRBJ2-5,CSASWQKETQYF
TRBV5-1,TRBJ2-2,CASRSRQEHTGELFF
TRBV7-3,TRBJ2-7,CASSLTGAVGEQYF
TRBV27,TRBJ1-1,CASSFKNEAFF
TRBV6-9,TRBJ2-7,CASRTGTSETFWEGLYEQYF
TRBV9,TRBJ2-7,CASSANSHGADEQYF
TRBV20-1,TRBJ2-7,CSAATGGYEQYF
TRBV5-1,TRBJ2-7,CASSSSGNTYEQYF
TRBV12-3/TRBV12-4,TRBJ1-2,CASNFHPETGQAF
TRBV5-6,TRBJ2-3,CASSLGTTFSTDTQYF
TRBV12-3/TRBV12-4,TRBJ1-4,CASSLGRENEKLFF
TRBV29-1,TRBJ2-7,CSVEGTSGAFYEQYF
TRBV20-1,TRBJ2-1,CSATVSGGWDEQFF
TRBV11-2,TRBJ2-7,CASSTDRPYEQYF
TRBV2,TRBJ2-7,CASSEALLAGGPDEQYF
TRBV5-1,TRBJ2-3,CASSLVARSTDTQYF
TRBV10-3,TRBJ1-5,CAIGGIVDQPQHF
TRBV5-6,TRBJ2-5,CASSLEPARLGKETQYF
TRBV20-1,TRBJ2-1,CSARERGRHNSYNEQFF
TRBV9,TRBJ2-1,CASSDRDRYNEQFF
TRBV18,TRBJ1-2,CASSPSGGTDGYTF
TRBV5-5,TRBJ2-3,CASRSTATSTDTQYF
TRBV7-9,TRBJ1-1,CASSRQMNTEAFF
TRBV12-3/TRBV12-4,TRBJ2-7,CASSSDSGEQYF
TRBV6-1,TRBJ2-1,CASHTGGRGHNEQFF
TRBV9,TRBJ2-3,CASSPSSGRADTQYF
TRBV27,TRBJ2-2,CASSLLAGAARRGGELFF
TRBV20-1,TRBJ2-1,CSASHGTSGDEQFF
TRBV24-1,TRBJ2-3,CATSDFSQAPDTQYF
TRBV28,TRBJ2-7,CASSFFPEPRANEQYF
TRBV28,TRBJ2-3,CASSLITGGADTQYF
TRBV5-1,TRBJ2-5,CASSLRQGSETQYF
TRBV4-1,TRBJ2-1,CASSQGSAGGISIHSGQFF
TRBV30,TRBJ2-3,CAWSVRGSSTDTQYF
TRBV20-1,TRBJ1-3,CSARENSGNTIYF
TRBV11-2,TRBJ2-1,CASSSPRTGASLSYNEQFF
TRBV5-1,TRBJ1-5,CASSFTGQPQHF